This T cell receptor (beta chain) was documented in a study of identical twins. Findings and caveats of the study: Clonotypes of the beta chain that were abundant in cord blood carried fewer insertions (memory repertoires showed none). Sequences that were beta out-of-frame showed weaker excess twin sharing. Monozygotic twin pairs showed more out-of-frame TCR alpha sharing than models estimated.

Concerning this clonotype: Its target is unknown.

Every donor was a healthy Caucasian. TCRdb used MiXCR to reprocess the 5' RACE reads, holding one entry per CDR3 protein. The sample contains 200,000 to 250,000 distinct CDR3 sequences, around 8.1% of which appear only once. This CDR3 has 14 amino acids. V shed 4 bases and J 5 bases; nucleotides not matched to a gene: 7. Germline assignment: CDR1 SGHRS and CDR2 YFSETQ. These data were likewise used in another study, on yellow fever vaccine responses in identical twins.

The origin of this receptor is a woman between 18 and 30 years old in good health. Sequenced material: memory (CD45RO+) T cells sorted from blood. The chain is built from TRBV5-1 and TRBJ2-3, with 7 positions matching TRBD1. CDR3 loop: CASSMRGRLDTQYF. The DNA for the CDR3 is TGCGCCAGCAGCATGAGGGGGCGGTTAGATACGCAGTATTTT.